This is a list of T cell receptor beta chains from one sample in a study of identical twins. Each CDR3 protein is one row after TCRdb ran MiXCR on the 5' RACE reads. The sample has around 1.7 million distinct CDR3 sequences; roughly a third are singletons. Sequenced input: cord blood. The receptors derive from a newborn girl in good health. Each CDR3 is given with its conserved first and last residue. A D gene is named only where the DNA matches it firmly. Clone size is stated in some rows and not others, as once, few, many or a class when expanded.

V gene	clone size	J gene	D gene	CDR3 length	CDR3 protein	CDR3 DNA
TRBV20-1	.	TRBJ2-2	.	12	CSSTLGTGELFF	TGCAGTTCCACGCTTGGGACTGGGGAGCTGTTTTTT
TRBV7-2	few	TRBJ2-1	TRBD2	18	CASGSGLAGSLSYNEQFF	TGTGCCAGCGGATCAGGACTAGCGGGCAGTCTTTCCTACAATGAGCAGTTCTTC
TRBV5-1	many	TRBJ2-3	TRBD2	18	CASSFTTSGGFSTDTQYF	TGCGCCAGCAGCTTTACGACTAGCGGGGGCTTCAGCACAGATACGCAGTATTTT
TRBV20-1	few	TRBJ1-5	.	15	CSARDPYSPNQPQHF	TGCAGTGCTAGAGATCCTTACAGCCCCAATCAGCCCCAGCATTTT
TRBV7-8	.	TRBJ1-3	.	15	CASSANAASGNTIYF	TGTGCCAGCAGCGCCAACGCTGCCTCTGGAAACACCATATATTTT
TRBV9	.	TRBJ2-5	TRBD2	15	CASSTPYSGAETQYF	TGTGCCAGCAGCACACCCTATAGCGGGGCGGAGACCCAGTACTTC
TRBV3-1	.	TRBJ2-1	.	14	CASSRTGPPNEQFF	TGTGCCAGCAGCCGGACGGGACCACCCAATGAGCAGTTCTTC
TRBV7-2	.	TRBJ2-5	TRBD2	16	CASSLTSSGGVFEQYF	TGTGCCAGCAGCTTAACCTCCAGCGGGGGGGTCTTTGAGCAGTACTTC
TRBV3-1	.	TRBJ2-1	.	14	CASSQVPPYNEQFF	TGTGCCAGCAGCCAAGTTCCGCCATACAATGAGCAGTTCTTC
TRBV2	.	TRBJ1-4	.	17	CASSEALTFSTNEKLFF	TGTGCCAGCAGTGAAGCTTTGACTTTCTCCACTAATGAAAAACTGTTTTTT
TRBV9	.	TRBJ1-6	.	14	CASSVGRRDSPLHF	TGTGCCAGCAGCGTAGGAAGACGGGATTCACCCCTCCACTTT
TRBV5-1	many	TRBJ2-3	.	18	CASSLPRGRLGFTDTQYF	TGCGCCAGCAGCTTGCCCCGGGGTCGGCTAGGGTTTACAGATACGCAGTATTTT
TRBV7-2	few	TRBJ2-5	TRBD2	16	CASSPVGLAGKETQYF	TGTGCCAGCAGCCCAGTTGGACTAGCGGGGAAAGAGACCCAGTACTTC
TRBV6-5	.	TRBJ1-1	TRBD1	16	CASSQRTGALNTEAFF	TGTGCCAGCAGCCAGCGGACAGGGGCCTTGAACACTGAAGCTTTCTTT
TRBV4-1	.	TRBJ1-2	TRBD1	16	CASSQPLQGAGYGYTF	TGCGCCAGCAGCCAACCCTTACAGGGGGCCGGCTATGGCTACACCTTC
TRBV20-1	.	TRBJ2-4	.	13	CSARGQVTAEQYF	TGCAGTGCTAGAGGGCAGGTCACTGCTGAGCAGTACTTC
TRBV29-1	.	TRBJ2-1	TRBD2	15	CSVAWSPSGIREQFF	TGCAGCGTTGCCTGGAGTCCTAGCGGGATTAGGGAGCAGTTCTTC
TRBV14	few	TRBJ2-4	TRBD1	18	CASSQAPTGPLAKNIQYF	TGTGCCAGCAGCCAAGCCCCGACAGGGCCTCTAGCCAAAAACATTCAGTACTTC
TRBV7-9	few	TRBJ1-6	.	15	CASSIGQGTNSPLHF	TGTGCCAGCAGTATAGGGCAGGGGACTAATTCACCCCTCCACTTT
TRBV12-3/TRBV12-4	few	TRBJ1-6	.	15	CASSPTGTANSPLHF	TGTGCCAGCAGTCCCACAGGGACTGCTAATTCACCCCTCCACTTT